This T cell receptor beta chain was retrieved from a study of blood T cell repertoires in COVID-19. Assay: immunoSEQ multiplex PCR; the TCRdb copy retains only in-frame clones and omits some. The table lists around 84,000 clones, about four fifths of them singletons. Only a few counts were recorded for this clone. Germline-derived CDR1 and CDR2 are KGHSH and LQKENI. The junction had 9 bases not matched to a gene; V was cut back by 0 bases and J by 11 bases. This CDR3 is 15 amino acids long. The chain couples TRBV18 to TRBJ1-4, with 7 bases lining up with TRBD1. The TCR comes from an older man with active or convalescent COVID-19. The sample comprised peripheral blood. CDR3 loop: CASSPPSQGRGKLFF. CDR3 nucleotides: TGTGCCAGCTCACCACCCTCACAGGGGCGTGGGAAACTGTTTTTT.